The clone carrying this T cell receptor beta chain has at least ten counts. iRepertoire HTBI primers and Arm-PCR of CDR3 regions built TCR beta libraries. TCRdb reanalysed the multiplex PCR reads using MiXCR and keeps one entry per CDR3 protein. Of 400,000 to 500,000 distinct CDR3 sequences listed, roughly 21% are singletons. The V and J ends lost 0 bases and 0 bases respectively, with 3 bases between them. CDR1 and CDR2 (germline): DFQATT, SNEGSKA (reference sequence). This CDR3 is 13 amino acids long. The time point was: persistent/refractory GD, antithyroid drugs over 5 years with positive TRAb. With RNA extracted from PBMCs as input, the TCR library was made. These data come from a study of regulatory T cells in long-lasting Graves disease.

This specimen was peripheral blood mononuclear cells (PBMCs), taken when the disease was refractory, from a patient treated with antithyroid drugs. V usage is TRBV20-1 and J usage is TRBJ1-5; D unresolved. This sequence originates from a female donor with Graves disease. The CDR3 loop reads CSARENSNQPQHF. The CDR3 region has the DNA TGCAGTGCTAGAGAGAATAGCAATCAGCCCCAGCATTTT.